At least ten counts were recorded for the clone carrying this TCR beta chain. Antigen: not known. This sample was taken from a study of cytotoxic CD8 clonotypes in ibrutinib-treated CLL. Study at large: After a median around 13 months on treatment (6 to 36), response samples were drawn. Overall study results and limits: Samples were collected at differing times from sustained-remission and progressing patients. Clonality rose at ibrutinib response and fell back toward baseline at progression.

V shed 3 bases and J shed 2 bases, with 4 bases lying between them. This CDR3 contains 12 residues. Per the germline V gene, CDR1 is KGHSH and CDR2 is LQKENI. The intended depth for sequencing was 1 in 200,000 to 1 in 1 million T cells. The repertoire was sequenced with immunoSEQ multiplex PCR; TCRdb's copy has only in-frame clones and lacks some. The data hold approximately 100,000 clones, with approximately 80% observed a single time. The chain carries TRBV18 and TRBJ2-5, with D hard to call. The source is a human donor with chronic lymphocytic leukemia. This specimen was PBMCs, taken after 24 months of ibrutinib treatment. The CDR3 coding sequence is TGTGCCAGCTCACCGGGGCAAGAGACCCAGTACTTC. Its protein product is CASSPGQETQYF.